The clone carrying this T cell receptor (beta chain) occurred a few times. What it binds is unknown. Trimming removed 5 bases at V and 8 bases at J, with 16 bases between. This CDR3 is built from 13 residues. Germline V gene lookup returns CDR1 SQVTM and CDR2 ANQGSEA. The data stem from a study of T cell repertoires in cytomegalovirus infection. Each CDR3 protein gets one entry after TCRdb re-called the reads with MiXCR. This sample has some 130,000 distinct CDR3 sequences, with about 31% found just once. The rearrangement uses TRBV29-1 and TRBJ2-1; no clear D. Sequenced material: CD8+ T cells from cultured PBMCs, taken from culture after CMV antigen stimulation. The receptor was isolated from a human donor in good health (CMV status not recorded). Some clones in this sample may be carry-over from other donors' samples. Here the CDR3 reads CSVSFGFLYEQFF. Here the CDR3 DNA reads TGCAGCGTTTCCTTCGGCTTCTTGTATGAGCAGTTCTTC.